This T cell receptor beta chain was captured by sequencing in a study of OX40 agonist ivuxolimab in advanced cancers. Measured with immunoSEQ multiplex PCR; TCRdb has only the in-frame clones, and not every one. The table records tens of thousands of clones, about nine tenths of them present only once. CDR3 length: 14 residues. V was clipped by 6 bases and J by 1 base, with 12 bases between them. Germline loops: CDR1 MNHEY, CDR2 SMNVEV (reference sequence). In its sample, this clone was seen once. This chain uses TRBV27 with TRBJ1-1; D is undetermined. The sample consisted of CD4+ or CD8+ T cells sorted from blood, taken in a trial of the OX40 agonist ivuxolimab. This sequence was found in an adult with an advanced solid tumor such as melanoma, head and neck, liver or kidney cancer. CDR3 DNA: TGTGCCAGCAGGACCGGGAACGGGAACACTGAAGCTTTCTTT. Its translation: CASRTGNGNTEAFF.